This note documents a single TCR beta chain sequence. One end of the junction varies from germline; a read error may be responsible. Profiled with immunoSEQ multiplex PCR; TCRdb holds only in-frame clones, not every one. Among 150,000 to 200,000 clones listed, more than 75% were seen once. These data are taken from a study of blood T cell repertoires in COVID-19. For the study at large: Both acute and convalescent COVID-19 samples were obtained from the United States, Italy and Spain. T cells, B-cell-depleted T cells, or PBMCs supplied cDNA or gDNA.

The CDR3 contains 15 residues. Germline assignment: CDR1 SGHDT and CDR2 YYEEEE. Sequencing was performed on PBMCs or T cells enriched from blood (not recorded which). The TCR originated in a human donor with acute COVID-19. The donor label of this sample is uncertain. The chain couples TRBV5-6 to TRBJ2-5, with D tentatively TRBD2 (7 bases). The CDR3 loop is CASSLGAGAQGTQYF. The CDR3 DNA is TGTGCCAGCAGCTTGGGGGCGGGGGCGCAAGGGACCCAGTACTTC.